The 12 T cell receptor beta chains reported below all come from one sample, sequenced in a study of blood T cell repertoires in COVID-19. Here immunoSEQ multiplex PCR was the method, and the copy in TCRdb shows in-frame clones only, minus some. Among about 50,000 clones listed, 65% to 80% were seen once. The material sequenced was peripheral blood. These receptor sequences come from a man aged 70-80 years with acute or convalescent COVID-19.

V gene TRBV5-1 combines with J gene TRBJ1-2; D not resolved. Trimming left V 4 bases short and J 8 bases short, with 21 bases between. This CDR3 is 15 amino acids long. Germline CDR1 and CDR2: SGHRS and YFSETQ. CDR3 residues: CASSPVSGPRLGYTF. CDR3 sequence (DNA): TGCGCCAGCAGCCCCGTGAGCGGGCCAAGGCTGGGCTACACCTTC. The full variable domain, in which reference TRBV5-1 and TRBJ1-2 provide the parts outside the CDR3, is KAGVTQTPRYLIKTRGQQVTLSCSPISGHRSVSWYQQTPGQGLQFLFEYFSETQRNKGNFPGRFSGRQFSNSRSEMNVSTLELGDSALYLCASSPVSGPRLGYTFGSGTRLTVV.

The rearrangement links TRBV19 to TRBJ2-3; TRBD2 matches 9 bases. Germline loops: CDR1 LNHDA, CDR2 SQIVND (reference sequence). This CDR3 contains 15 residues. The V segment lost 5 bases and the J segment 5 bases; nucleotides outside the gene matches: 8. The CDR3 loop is CASSDSGSVKDTQYF. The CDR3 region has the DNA TGTGCCAGTAGTGATAGCGGGAGCGTAAAAGATACGCAGTATTTT. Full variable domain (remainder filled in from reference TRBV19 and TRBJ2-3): DGGITQSPKYLFRKEGQNVTLSCEQNLNHDAMYWYRQDPGQGLRLIYYSQIVNDFQKGDIAEGYSVSREKKESFPLTVTSAQKNPTAFYLCASSDSGSVKDTQYFGPGTRLTVL.

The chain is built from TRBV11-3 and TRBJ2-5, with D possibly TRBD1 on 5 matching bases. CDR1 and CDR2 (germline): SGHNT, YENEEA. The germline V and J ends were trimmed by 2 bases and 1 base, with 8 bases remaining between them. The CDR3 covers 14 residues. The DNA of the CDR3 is TGTGCCAGCAGCTTACGACAGACCCAAGAGACCCAGTACTTC. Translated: CASSLRQTQETQYF.

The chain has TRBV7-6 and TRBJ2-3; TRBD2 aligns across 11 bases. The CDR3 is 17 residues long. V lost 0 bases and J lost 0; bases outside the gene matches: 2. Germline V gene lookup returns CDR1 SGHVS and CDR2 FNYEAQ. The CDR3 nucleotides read TGTGCCAGCAGCTTAGCGACTAGCGGGACTAGCACAGATACGCAGTATTTT. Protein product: CASSLATSGTSTDTQYF.

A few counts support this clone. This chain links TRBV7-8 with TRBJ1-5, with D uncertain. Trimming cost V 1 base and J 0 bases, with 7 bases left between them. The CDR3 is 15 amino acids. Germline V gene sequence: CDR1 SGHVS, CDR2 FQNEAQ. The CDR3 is CASSLGLYSNQPQHF. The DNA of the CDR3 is TGTGCCAGCAGCTTAGGCCTCTATAGCAATCAGCCCCAGCATTTT.

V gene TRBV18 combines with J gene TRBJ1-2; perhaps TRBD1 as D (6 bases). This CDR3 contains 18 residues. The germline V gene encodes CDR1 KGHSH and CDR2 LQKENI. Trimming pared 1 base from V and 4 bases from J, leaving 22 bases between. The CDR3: CASSPQNLDRRNIYGYTF. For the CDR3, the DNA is TGTGCCAGCTCACCACAGAATTTGGACAGACGCAATATCTATGGCTACACCTTC.

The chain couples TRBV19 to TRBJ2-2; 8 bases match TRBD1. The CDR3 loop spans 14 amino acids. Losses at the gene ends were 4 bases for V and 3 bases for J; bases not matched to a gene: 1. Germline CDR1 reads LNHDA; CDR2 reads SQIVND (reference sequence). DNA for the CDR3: TGTGCCAGTAGTACGACAGGGGACACCGGGGAGCTGTTTTTT. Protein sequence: CASSTTGDTGELFF.

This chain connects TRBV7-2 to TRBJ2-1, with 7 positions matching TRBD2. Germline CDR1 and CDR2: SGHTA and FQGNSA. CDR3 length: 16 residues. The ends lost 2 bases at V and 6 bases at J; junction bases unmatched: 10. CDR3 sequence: CASSLTGGTTPNEQFF. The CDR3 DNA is TGTGCCAGCAGCTTAACCGGTGGGACTACCCCCAATGAGCAGTTCTTC.

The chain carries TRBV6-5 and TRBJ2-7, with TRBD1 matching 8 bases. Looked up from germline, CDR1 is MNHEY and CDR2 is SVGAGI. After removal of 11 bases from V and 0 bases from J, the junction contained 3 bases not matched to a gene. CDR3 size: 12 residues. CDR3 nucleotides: TGTGCCGGACAGGGATACTCCTACGAGCAGTACTTC. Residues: CAGQGYSYEQYF.

CDR3 residues: CASSSLLSSGYTF. The DNA of the CDR3 is TGTGCCAGCAGCTCCTTACTCTCTTCTGGCTACACCTTC. The gene calls are TRBV7-8 and TRBJ1-2; the D is unclear. CDR1 SGHVS and CDR2 FQNEAQ come from the germline V gene. V lost 4 bases and J lost 7, with 13 bases in between. The CDR3 has 13 residues.

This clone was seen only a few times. CDR3 DNA sequence: TGTGCCAGCAGCTTGGTTAGCAGAGCGAATTCACCCCTCCACTTT. This codes for CASSLVSRANSPLHF. The chain couples TRBV5-8 to TRBJ1-6; D ambiguous. Germline CDR1 and CDR2: SGHTS and YDEGEE. This CDR3 is 15 amino acids long. Trimming removed 0 bases at V and 7 bases at J, with 11 bases between.

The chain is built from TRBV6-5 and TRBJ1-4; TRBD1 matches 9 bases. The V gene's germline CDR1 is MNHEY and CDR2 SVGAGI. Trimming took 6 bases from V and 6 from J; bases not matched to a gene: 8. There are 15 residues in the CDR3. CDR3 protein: CASRDRGLNDEKLFF. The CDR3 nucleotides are TGTGCCAGCAGGGACAGGGGTCTGAATGATGAAAAACTGTTTTTT.